The 19 T cell receptor beta chains below all came from one sample that was sequenced in a study of regulatory T cells in long-lasting Graves disease. Time point specified: persistent/refractory GD, antithyroid drugs over 5 years with positive TRAb. After RNA was extracted from PBMCs, the TCR library was made from it. Arm-PCR with iRepertoire HTBI primers amplified the CDR3 regions for these TCR beta libraries. TCRdb reprocessed the multiplex PCR reads with MiXCR, giving one entry per CDR3 protein. The repertoire consists of a few hundred thousand distinct CDR3 sequences, with around 23% occurring once and the leading ten covering 28%. Sequences were derived from peripheral blood mononuclear cells (PBMCs), sampled when the disease was refractory, from a patient treated with antithyroid drugs. Receptor source: a woman aged 40 to 50 with Graves disease.

This clonotype was seen repeatedly, ten times or more. One end of the junction fails to match germline, which may point to a read error. The rearrangement uses TRBV7-7 and TRBJ2-7, with D tentatively TRBD1 (6 bases). CDR1 SSHAT and CDR2 FNYEAQ come from the germline V gene (reference sequence). The CDR3 has 15 residues. CDR3 amino acids: CASSLERQEDGEQYF. As DNA, the CDR3 is TGTGCTAGCAGCTTAGAGAGACAGGAAGACGGGGAGCAGTACTTC.

This clonotype was recorded at least ten times. The gene calls are TRBV11-2 and TRBJ2-7, with D perhaps given as TRBD1 or TRBD2 (5 bases each). From germline, CDR1 is SGHAT and CDR2 FQNNGV. V lost 1 base and J lost 3, with 7 bases in between. The CDR3 totals 13 residues. The CDR3 is CASSLGGNYEQYF. Here the CDR3 DNA reads TGTGCCAGCAGCTTAGGGGGGAACTACGAGCAGTACTTC.

The table lists this clonotype with many counts. The chain links TRBV11-2 to TRBJ2-2, with 9 nucleotides matching TRBD1. The germline gives CDR1 SGHAT, CDR2 FQNNGV. The CDR3 spans 16 residues. V dropped 5 bases and J dropped 0; count of bases not matched to a gene: 4. The CDR3 spells CASSPRQGANTGELFF. The CDR3 DNA reads as TGTGCCAGCAGCCCGCGACAGGGGGCGAACACCGGGGAGCTGTTTTTT.

This clonotype was observed at least ten times. DNA for the CDR3: TGCAGTGCTAGGGCTAGGGCACTAGCCAAAAACATTCAGTACTTC. This gives the protein CSARARALAKNIQYF. The chain links TRBV20-1 to TRBJ2-4, with D unclear. The CDR3 is 15 residues long. Trimming took off 3 bases at V and 0 bases at J, with 12 bases between the two ends. CDR1 and CDR2 from the germline V gene are DFQATT and SNEGSKA (reference sequence).

This clonotype was recorded at least ten times. The chain uses TRBV2 and TRBJ2-4, with TRBD1 matching over 7 bases. Germline V gene lookup returns CDR1 SNHLY and CDR2 FYNNEI. This CDR3 has 16 amino acids. V was pared by 3 bases and J by 4 bases, with 9 bases of the junction left unmatched. The DNA for the CDR3 is TGTGCCAGCAGTGAGATGGGGACAGTCGGAAAAAACATTCAGTACTTC. Protein sequence: CASSEMGTVGKNIQYF.

V is TRBV11-2 and J is TRBJ1-2, with TRBD1 as a possible D gene (6 bases). V was clipped by 3 bases and J by 7 bases, with 12 bases between them. This CDR3 spans 13 amino acids. Germline lookup yields CDR1 SGHAT and CDR2 FQNNGV. CDR3 region: CASSFPAGVGYTF. The CDR3 DNA is TGTGCCAGCAGCTTTCCGGCAGGGGTTGGCTACACCTTC.

This clonotype was seen ten or more times. The chain couples TRBV28 to TRBJ1-1; 9 bases are shared with TRBD1. V shed 2 bases and J 2 bases; nucleotides not matched to a gene: 6. The V gene's germline CDR1 is MDHEN and CDR2 SYDVKM. The CDR3 extends over 16 amino acids. CDR3 amino acids: CASSLLGQGRNTEAFF. The CDR3 nucleotides read TGTGCCAGCAGTTTACTGGGACAGGGCCGAAACACTGAAGCTTTCTTT.

The table lists this clonotype with a few counts. The chain has TRBV14 and TRBJ1-1; D is uncertain. Between the trimmed V and J ends, which lost 1 base and 7 bases, there was a span of 16 bases. The CDR3 has 15 residues. Germline-derived CDR1 and CDR2 are SGHDN and FVKESK. The CDR3 DNA sequence: TGTGCCAGCAGCCAAGTCAATGGGATGGGGTATGAAGCTTTCTTT. It translates to CASSQVNGMGYEAFF.

CDR3 sequence (DNA): TGTGCCAGCAGCCCCTCCCGGGCCCTGTCGAAAGAGACCCAGTACTTC. It yields the protein CASSPSRALSKETQYF. The chain is built from TRBV7-3 and TRBJ2-5; no firm D call. Between the trimmed V and J ends, which lost 5 bases and 3 bases, there was a span of 19 bases. CDR3 size: 16 residues. The V gene's germline CDR1 is SGHTA and CDR2 FQGTGA.

Of note for this clonotype: This sequence may be a read error, since a much larger clone differs from it by one base. V usage is TRBV27 and J usage is TRBJ2-5; 8 positions match TRBD2. The V and J ends lost 6 bases and 5 bases, in that order; junction bases with no gene match: 5. The CDR3 totals 13 residues. From germline, CDR1 is MNHEY and CDR2 SMNVEV (reference sequence). The CDR3 spells CASRAGGRETQYF. CDR3 bases: TGTGCCAGCAGGGCGGGAGGAAGGGAGACCCAGTACTTC.

The chain uses TRBV5-8 and TRBJ1-5; D remains ambiguous. Looked up from germline, CDR1 is SGHTS and CDR2 is YDEGEE. The CDR3 consists of 15 residues. Deletions cut 4 bases from V and 5 bases from J, with 16 bases between. The CDR3 loop is CASSQSPGSYQPQHF. CDR3 DNA: TGTGCCAGCAGCCAATCGCCTGGATCATATCAGCCCCAGCATTTT.

This clonotype was recorded at least ten times. CDR3 region: CASRPAGGEKTQYF. For the CDR3, the DNA is TGTGCCAGCAGACCCGCCGGGGGTGAGAAGACCCAGTACTTC. The chain employs TRBV6-1 and TRBJ2-5; tentatively, D is TRBD2 (6 bases). Germline assignment: CDR1 MNHNS and CDR2 SASEGT. V lost 6 bases to trimming and J lost 6 bases, with 17 bases between them. The CDR3 has 14 residues.

This clonotype was counted between two and nine times. This may be a read error, as it is one base from a much larger clone. The rearrangement links TRBV2 to TRBJ2-2, with a tentative D call TRBD2 (6 bases). Germline CDR1 reads SNHLY; CDR2 reads FYNNEI. The CDR3 is made up of 14 amino acids. The CDR3: CASQILPYTGGLFF. The CDR3 nucleotides are TGTGCCAGTCAGATCCTGCCATACACCGGGGGGCTGTTTTTT.

This clonotype was picked up many times. The chain joins TRBV28 to TRBJ2-1; D not resolved. This CDR3 region has 14 residues. Germline V gene data show CDR1 as MDHEN and CDR2 as SYDVKM. V lost 6 bases and J 5 bases, leaving 14 bases between the germline ends. Here the CDR3 reads CASRAGLRHNEQFF. CDR3 nucleotides: TGTGCCAGCAGGGCAGGTCTCCGTCACAATGAGCAGTTCTTC.

This clonotype was recorded many times. J is TRBJ2-7 and V is TRBV28, with a weak D call TRBD2 (6 bases). The germline gives CDR1 MDHEN, CDR2 SYDVKM. V lost 4 bases and J 8 bases, leaving 15 bases between the germline ends. The CDR3 has 13 amino acids. CDR3 in amino acids: CASSSTGVPKQYF. The CDR3 DNA reads as TGTGCCAGCAGTTCCACGGGAGTCCCCAAGCAGTACTTC.

V is TRBV4-1 and J is TRBJ2-7, with D maybe TRBD1 (5 bases). The CDR3 is 16 amino acids. V was cut by 3 bases and J by 1 base, with 16 bases left in between. CDR1 is MGHRA, CDR2 YSYEKL, per germline. DNA of the CDR3: TGCGCCAGCAGCCAGCCGATCAACAGGAAATCCTACGAGCAGTACTTC. The encoded protein is CASSQPINRKSYEQYF.

In its sample, this clonotype was seen many times. The V gene is TRBV6-4, the J gene TRBJ2-2; D is undetermined. Trimming took off 2 bases at V and 7 bases at J, with 8 bases between the two ends. This CDR3 is 13 amino acids long. The germline CDR1 and CDR2 sequences are MRHNA and SNTAGT. The CDR3 is CASSDERRGELFF. In DNA form, the CDR3 reads TGTGCCAGCAGTGACGAGCGACGCGGGGAGCTGTTTTTT.

The chain couples TRBV7-2 to TRBJ2-2, with 7 bases matching TRBD2. Germline values: CDR1 SGHTA, CDR2 FQGNSA. The CDR3 is made up of 14 amino acids. The junction had 5 bases not matched to a gene; V was cut back by 5 bases and J by 5 bases. The CDR3 region has the DNA TGTGCCAGCAGCCAACTAGCGCCTACCGGGGAGCTGTTTTTT. It specifies CASSQLAPTGELFF. The whole variable domain, remainder taken from reference TRBV7-2 and TRBJ2-2, is GAGVSQSPSNKVTEKGKDVELRCDPISGHTALYWYRQSLGQGLEFLIYFQGNSAPDKSGLPSDRFSAERTGGSVSTLTIQRTQQEDSAVYLCASSQLAPTGELFFGEGSRLTVL.

There are a few counts of this clonotype. A read error may produce the germline difference seen at one junction end. The genes are TRBV10-3 and TRBJ2-7; a possible D gene is TRBD2 (6 bases). CDR1 is ENHRY, CDR2 SYGVKD, per germline. This CDR3 is built from 14 residues. The CDR3 coding sequence is TGTGCCAGCAGTATGACTAGGTACTCCTACGAGCAGTACTTC. This sequence encodes CASSMTRYSYEQYF.